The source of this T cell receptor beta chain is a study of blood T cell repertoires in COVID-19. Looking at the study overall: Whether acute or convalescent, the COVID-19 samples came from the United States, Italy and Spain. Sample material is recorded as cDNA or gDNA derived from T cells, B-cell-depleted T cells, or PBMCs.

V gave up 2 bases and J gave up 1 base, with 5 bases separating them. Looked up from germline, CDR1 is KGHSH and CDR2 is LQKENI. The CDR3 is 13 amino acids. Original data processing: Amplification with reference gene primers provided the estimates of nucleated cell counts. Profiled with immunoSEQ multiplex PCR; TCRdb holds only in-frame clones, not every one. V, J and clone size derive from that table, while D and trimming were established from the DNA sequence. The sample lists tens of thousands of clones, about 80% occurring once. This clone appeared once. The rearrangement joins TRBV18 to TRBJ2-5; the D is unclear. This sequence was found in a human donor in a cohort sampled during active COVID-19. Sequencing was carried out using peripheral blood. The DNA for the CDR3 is TGTGCCAGCTCACCATGGGCCCAAGAGACCCAGTACTTC. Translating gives CASSPWAQETQYF.